The sequence of this T cell receptor (beta chain) was determined in a study of blood T cell repertoires in COVID-19. Overall study: Donors in the United States, Italy and Spain gave samples during acute or convalescent COVID-19. Sources were T cells, B-cell-depleted T cells, or PBMCs; the material itself was cDNA or gDNA.

Authors' analysis steps: Scientists estimated how many nucleated cells there were by amplifying reference gene primers. Sequenced by immunoSEQ multiplex PCR; TCRdb stores in-frame clones only, minus some. For V, J and clone size, that table is used; D and trimming come from the DNA. The sample lists approximately 170,000 clones; 65% to 90% were seen once. The source of this sequence is a man aged 50-59 years with active or convalescent COVID-19. The specimen sequenced was peripheral blood.

The CDR3 coding sequence is TGTGCCTGGAGTCTCGGACTAGCGGGGGGGCAAGAGACCCAGTACTTC. It specifies CAWSLGLAGGQETQYF. The chain combines TRBV30 with TRBJ2-5; TRBD2 agrees at 15 bases. The CDR3 is 16 amino acids. CDR1 and CDR2 (germline): GTSNPN, SVGIG (reference sequence). Trimming took 2 bases from V and 2 from J; bases not matched to a gene: 3.